A single sample gave rise to the 23 T cell receptor beta chains below, sequenced in a study of blood T cell repertoires in COVID-19. Profiling relied on immunoSEQ multiplex PCR, and the TCRdb table lists in-frame clones only, not all of them. The table has roughly 330,000 clones, approximately 88% seen once. The sample was peripheral blood. These receptors all stem from a man aged 30 to 45 with COVID-19, enrolled during active disease.

The V call is TRBV4-2, the J call TRBJ2-1; 10 nucleotides line up with TRBD1. Germline V lookup: CDR1 LGHNA, CDR2 YNFKEQ. CDR3 length equals 15 residues. J lost 7 bases, V lost 1 base, and 4 bases had no gene match. The CDR3 loop is CASSQVRDRGNEQFF. The CDR3 DNA reads as TGTGCCAGCAGCCAAGTGAGGGACAGGGGAAATGAGCAGTTCTTC.

The chain couples TRBV7-2 to TRBJ2-1, with no clear D. Germline V gives CDR1 SGHTA, CDR2 FQGNSA. The CDR3 sequence is 15 residues long. Trimming took 0 bases from V and 2 from J, leaving 8 bases between them. The CDR3 nucleotides are TGTGCCAGCAGCTTAGCGGTTAGCACCTACAATGAGCAGTTCTTC. Amino acid sequence: CASSLAVSTYNEQFF.

This chain links TRBV5-8 with TRBJ2-5; 8 bases agree with TRBD1. CDR3 length: 17 residues. J was trimmed by 1 base and V by 0 bases; bases with no gene match: 8. Germline V CDR1 and CDR2: SGHTS, YDEGEE. The CDR3 protein is CASSLGPPGGGQETQYF. For the CDR3, the DNA is TGTGCCAGCAGCTTGGGTCCCCCAGGGGGCGGCCAAGAGACCCAGTACTTC.

The rearrangement joins TRBV3-1 (or the pseudogene TRBV3-2) to TRBJ1-4, with 11 nucleotides matching TRBD1. The CDR3 extends over 15 amino acids. In germline, CDR1 is LGHDT, CDR2 YNNKEL (reference sequence). Losses at the gene ends were 7 bases for V and 7 bases for J; bases not matched to a gene: 8. The CDR3 is CASTTTGTGGEKLFF. The DNA of the CDR3 is TGTGCCAGCACTACCACCGGGACAGGGGGTGAAAAACTGTTTTTT.

The chain uses TRBV19 and TRBJ1-2; a weak D match, TRBD1 (5 bases). The CDR3 is made up of 13 amino acids. Germline V CDR1 and CDR2: LNHDA, SQIVND (reference sequence). Trimming took 4 bases from V and 4 from J, leaving 10 bases between them. The chain's CDR3 is CASSKARAYGYTF. CDR3 nucleotides: TGTGCCAGTAGTAAGGCCAGGGCCTATGGCTACACCTTC.

This chain joins TRBV19 and TRBJ2-7; 7 positions agree with TRBD1. Germline trimming cut 4 bases from V and 4 bases from J; bases unmatched to any gene: 4. Germline V gives CDR1 LNHDA, CDR2 SQIVND (reference sequence). The length of the CDR3 is 13 residues. The CDR3 DNA is TGTGCCAGTAGTAAGGGACAGAGATACGAGCAGTACTTC. Its protein product is CASSKGQRYEQYF.

The CDR3 protein is CASSQEPGRETQYF. CDR3 coding DNA: TGTGCCAGCAGCCAAGAGCCGGGAAGGGAGACCCAGTACTTC. The J gene is TRBJ2-5, the V gene TRBV4-2; perhaps TRBD2 as D (5 bases). Trimming left V 0 bases short and J 5 bases short, with 10 bases between. The germline gives CDR1 LGHNA, CDR2 YNFKEQ. The CDR3 is 14 residues long.

The V and J genes are TRBV5-4 and TRBJ1-2; D perhaps matches TRBD1 (5 bases). CDR3 length: 13 residues. Trimming removed 4 bases at V and 4 bases at J, with 11 bases between. Germline loops: CDR1 SGHNT, CDR2 YYREEE (reference sequence). CDR3 amino acids: CASSTDSPYGYTF. The CDR3 bases are TGTGCCAGCAGCACAGACAGCCCCTATGGCTACACCTTC.

This clone was observed a few times. This chain uses TRBV19 with TRBJ2-2; 8 nucleotides line up with TRBD1. The germline V gene has CDR1 LNHDA and CDR2 SQIVND (reference sequence). The CDR3 has 15 residues. The V gene end was trimmed by 3 bases and the J gene end by 3 bases; junction bases not matched to a gene: 3. CDR3 residues: CASSMGQEDTGELFF. The CDR3 DNA sequence: TGTGCCAGTAGTATGGGACAGGAAGACACCGGGGAGCTGTTTTTT.

CDR3 protein: CASSLVEKLFF. Written as DNA, the CDR3 is TGTGCCAGCAGTTTAGTAGAAAAACTGTTTTTT. The genes are TRBV12-3 or TRBV12-4 and TRBJ1-4; unclear D gene. Trimming removed 1 base at V and 8 bases at J, with 2 bases between. The CDR3 spans 11 residues.

With respect to this clone: Other DNA variants within this sample encode the same CDR3. The genes are TRBV5-6 and TRBJ1-5, with 8 bases matching TRBD1. After removal of 4 bases from V and 7 bases from J, the junction contained 7 bases not matched to a gene. The CDR3 extends over 14 amino acids. The V gene's germline CDR1 is SGHDT and CDR2 YYEEEE. The CDR3 region has the DNA TGTGCCAGCAGCCCCGGACAGGGTGGCCAGCCCCAGCATTTT. Translating it yields CASSPGQGGQPQHF.

The chain has TRBV7-2 and TRBJ2-3; 8 nucleotides agree with TRBD1. Germline values: CDR1 SGHTA, CDR2 FQGNSA. There are 15 residues in the CDR3. J was trimmed by 5 bases and V by 3 bases; bases with no gene match: 7. The CDR3 reads CASSFAQGALDTQYF. In nucleotides, the CDR3 is TGTGCCAGCAGCTTCGCTCAGGGGGCCCTAGATACGCAGTATTTT.

The chain combines TRBV4-1 with TRBJ2-2, with TRBD2 matching 10 bases. The CDR3 extends over 17 amino acids. Looked up from germline, CDR1 is MGHRA and CDR2 is YSYEKL. With 0 bases clipped from V and 4 bases from J, the junction kept 5 bases outside the gene matches. The CDR3, as DNA: TGCGCCAGCAGCCAAGATAGAACTAGCGGGGTCACCGGGGAGCTGTTTTTT. It yields the protein CASSQDRTSGVTGELFF.

The chain employs TRBV27 and TRBJ2-7; D is ambiguous. Germline values: CDR1 MNHEY, CDR2 SMNVEV (reference sequence). With 2 bases removed from V and 0 bases from J, the gap between germline ends came to 14 bases. The CDR3 totals 16 residues. CDR3: CASSLGLFPNSYEQYF. In nucleotides, the CDR3 is TGTGCCAGCAGTTTAGGCCTTTTTCCAAACTCCTACGAGCAGTACTTC.

The J gene is TRBJ2-3, the V gene TRBV5-1; the match to TRBD2 covers 8 bases. The CDR3 runs to 16 residues. J lost 6 bases, V lost 0 bases, and 9 bases had no gene match. Germline-derived CDR1 and CDR2 are SGHRS and YFSETQ. In DNA form, the CDR3 reads TGCGCCAGCAGCTTGGGGTCCAGCGGGGGAGCCGATACGCAGTATTTT. Its protein is CASSLGSSGGADTQYF.

The table lists this clone with a few counts. The chain is built from TRBV6-5 and TRBJ1-1; 8 nucleotides align to TRBD1. Per the germline V gene, CDR1 is MNHEY and CDR2 is SVGAGI. This CDR3 is 12 amino acids long. The V gene end was trimmed by 6 bases and the J gene end by 6 bases; junction bases not matched to a gene: 3. CDR3 DNA sequence: TGTGCCAGCAGACGACAGGGGTCTGAAGCTTTCTTT. It codes for CASRRQGSEAFF.

The chain combines TRBV5-8 with TRBJ1-5; D not resolved. The ends were cut back, 4 bases at V and 2 bases at J, with 10 bases in the middle. Germline V gene sequence: CDR1 SGHTS, CDR2 YDEGEE. CDR3 length equals 14 residues. The CDR3 sequence is CASSRGVGNQPQHF. The CDR3 region has the DNA TGTGCCAGCAGCCGCGGGGTGGGCAATCAGCCCCAGCATTTT.

The chain combines TRBV6-1 with TRBJ2-4, with 9 bases aligning to TRBD1. Germline CDR1 MNHNS, CDR2 SASEGT. The CDR3 loop spans 17 amino acids. The V and J ends lost 0 bases and 1 base, in that order; junction bases with no gene match: 4. In DNA, the CDR3 is TGTGCCAGCAGTGAAGCGGGGGGACAGGGTGCCAAAAACATTCAGTACTTC. It specifies CASSEAGGQGAKNIQYF.

Here the CDR3 reads CASSRGNYGYTF. In DNA form, the CDR3 reads TGTGCCAGCTCAAGGGGGAACTATGGCTACACCTTC. The V and J genes are TRBV30 and TRBJ1-2, with D possibly matching TRBD1 (6 bases). Germline CDR1 and CDR2: GTSNPN and SVGIG (reference sequence). With 8 bases removed from V and 2 bases from J, the gap between germline ends came to 12 bases. This CDR3 has 12 amino acids.

The rearrangement uses TRBV6-5 and TRBJ2-7, with 8 bases identical to TRBD2. Germline V gives CDR1 MNHEY, CDR2 SVGAGI. V trimming: 0 bases; J trimming: 2 bases; junction bases outside the gene matches: 6. This CDR3 is built from 16 residues. CDR3 amino acids: CASSYSRPGLAYEQYF. The DNA of the CDR3 is TGTGCCAGCAGTTACTCGAGGCCGGGACTAGCCTACGAGCAGTACTTC.

This chain joins TRBV5-1 and TRBJ2-5, with 9 bases lining up with TRBD2. J lost 4 bases, V lost 0 bases, and 1 base had no gene match. The CDR3 has 14 amino acids. Germline V lookup: CDR1 SGHRS, CDR2 YFSETQ. CDR3 bases: TGCGCCAGCAGCTTGGTTAGCGGGGGAGAGACCCAGTACTTC. Encoded protein: CASSLVSGGETQYF.

V is TRBV7-2 and J is TRBJ2-3, with 9 positions matching TRBD2. CDR3 length: 16 residues. Germline-derived CDR1 and CDR2 are SGHTA and FQGNSA. V shed 1 base, J shed 3 bases, and the junction held 5 bases outside the gene matches. The CDR3 spells CASSLGAGGRTDTQYF. In DNA, the CDR3 is TGTGCCAGCAGCTTAGGAGCGGGGGGCCGTACAGATACGCAGTATTTT.

The J gene is TRBJ2-7, the V gene TRBV5-1; D gene unclear. The CDR3 has 13 amino acids. The germline CDR1 and CDR2 sequences are SGHRS and YFSETQ. V was clipped by 0 bases and J by 3 bases, with 7 bases between them. Here the CDR3 DNA reads TGCGCCAGCAGCTTGGCCTATCTCTACGAGCAGTACTTC. It specifies CASSLAYLYEQYF. Drawing the rest from reference TRBV5-1 and TRBJ2-7, the complete variable domain is KAGVTQTPRYLIKTRGQQVTLSCSPISGHRSVSWYQQTPGQGLQFLFEYFSETQRNKGNFPGRFSGRQFSNSRSEMNVSTLELGDSALYLCASSLAYLYEQYFGPGTRLTVT.